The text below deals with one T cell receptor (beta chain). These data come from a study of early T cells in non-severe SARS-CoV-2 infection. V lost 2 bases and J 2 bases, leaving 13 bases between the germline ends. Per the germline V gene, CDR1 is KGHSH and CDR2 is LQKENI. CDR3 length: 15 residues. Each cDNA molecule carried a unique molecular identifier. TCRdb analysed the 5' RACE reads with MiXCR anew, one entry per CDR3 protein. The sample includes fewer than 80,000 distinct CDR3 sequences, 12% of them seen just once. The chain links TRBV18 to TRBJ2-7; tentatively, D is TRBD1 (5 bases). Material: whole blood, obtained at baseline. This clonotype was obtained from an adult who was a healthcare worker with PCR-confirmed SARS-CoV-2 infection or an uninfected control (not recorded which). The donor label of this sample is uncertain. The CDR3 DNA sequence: TGTGCCAGCTCACCAGATAAGGTAGGGGCCTACGAGCAGTACGTC. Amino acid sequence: CASSPDKVGAYEQYV.